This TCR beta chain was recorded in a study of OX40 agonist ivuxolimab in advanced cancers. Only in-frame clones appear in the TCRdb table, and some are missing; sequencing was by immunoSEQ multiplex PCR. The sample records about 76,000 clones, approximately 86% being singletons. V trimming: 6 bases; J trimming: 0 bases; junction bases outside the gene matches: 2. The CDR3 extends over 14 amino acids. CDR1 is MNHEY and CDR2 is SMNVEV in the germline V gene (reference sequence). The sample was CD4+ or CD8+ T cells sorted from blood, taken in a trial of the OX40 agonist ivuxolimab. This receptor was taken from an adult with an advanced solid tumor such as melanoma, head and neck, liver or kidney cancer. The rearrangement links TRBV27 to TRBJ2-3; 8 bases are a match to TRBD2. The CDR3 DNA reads TGTGCCAGCAGACGGGGGGGAAGCACAGATACGCAGTATTTT. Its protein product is CASRRGGSTDTQYF.